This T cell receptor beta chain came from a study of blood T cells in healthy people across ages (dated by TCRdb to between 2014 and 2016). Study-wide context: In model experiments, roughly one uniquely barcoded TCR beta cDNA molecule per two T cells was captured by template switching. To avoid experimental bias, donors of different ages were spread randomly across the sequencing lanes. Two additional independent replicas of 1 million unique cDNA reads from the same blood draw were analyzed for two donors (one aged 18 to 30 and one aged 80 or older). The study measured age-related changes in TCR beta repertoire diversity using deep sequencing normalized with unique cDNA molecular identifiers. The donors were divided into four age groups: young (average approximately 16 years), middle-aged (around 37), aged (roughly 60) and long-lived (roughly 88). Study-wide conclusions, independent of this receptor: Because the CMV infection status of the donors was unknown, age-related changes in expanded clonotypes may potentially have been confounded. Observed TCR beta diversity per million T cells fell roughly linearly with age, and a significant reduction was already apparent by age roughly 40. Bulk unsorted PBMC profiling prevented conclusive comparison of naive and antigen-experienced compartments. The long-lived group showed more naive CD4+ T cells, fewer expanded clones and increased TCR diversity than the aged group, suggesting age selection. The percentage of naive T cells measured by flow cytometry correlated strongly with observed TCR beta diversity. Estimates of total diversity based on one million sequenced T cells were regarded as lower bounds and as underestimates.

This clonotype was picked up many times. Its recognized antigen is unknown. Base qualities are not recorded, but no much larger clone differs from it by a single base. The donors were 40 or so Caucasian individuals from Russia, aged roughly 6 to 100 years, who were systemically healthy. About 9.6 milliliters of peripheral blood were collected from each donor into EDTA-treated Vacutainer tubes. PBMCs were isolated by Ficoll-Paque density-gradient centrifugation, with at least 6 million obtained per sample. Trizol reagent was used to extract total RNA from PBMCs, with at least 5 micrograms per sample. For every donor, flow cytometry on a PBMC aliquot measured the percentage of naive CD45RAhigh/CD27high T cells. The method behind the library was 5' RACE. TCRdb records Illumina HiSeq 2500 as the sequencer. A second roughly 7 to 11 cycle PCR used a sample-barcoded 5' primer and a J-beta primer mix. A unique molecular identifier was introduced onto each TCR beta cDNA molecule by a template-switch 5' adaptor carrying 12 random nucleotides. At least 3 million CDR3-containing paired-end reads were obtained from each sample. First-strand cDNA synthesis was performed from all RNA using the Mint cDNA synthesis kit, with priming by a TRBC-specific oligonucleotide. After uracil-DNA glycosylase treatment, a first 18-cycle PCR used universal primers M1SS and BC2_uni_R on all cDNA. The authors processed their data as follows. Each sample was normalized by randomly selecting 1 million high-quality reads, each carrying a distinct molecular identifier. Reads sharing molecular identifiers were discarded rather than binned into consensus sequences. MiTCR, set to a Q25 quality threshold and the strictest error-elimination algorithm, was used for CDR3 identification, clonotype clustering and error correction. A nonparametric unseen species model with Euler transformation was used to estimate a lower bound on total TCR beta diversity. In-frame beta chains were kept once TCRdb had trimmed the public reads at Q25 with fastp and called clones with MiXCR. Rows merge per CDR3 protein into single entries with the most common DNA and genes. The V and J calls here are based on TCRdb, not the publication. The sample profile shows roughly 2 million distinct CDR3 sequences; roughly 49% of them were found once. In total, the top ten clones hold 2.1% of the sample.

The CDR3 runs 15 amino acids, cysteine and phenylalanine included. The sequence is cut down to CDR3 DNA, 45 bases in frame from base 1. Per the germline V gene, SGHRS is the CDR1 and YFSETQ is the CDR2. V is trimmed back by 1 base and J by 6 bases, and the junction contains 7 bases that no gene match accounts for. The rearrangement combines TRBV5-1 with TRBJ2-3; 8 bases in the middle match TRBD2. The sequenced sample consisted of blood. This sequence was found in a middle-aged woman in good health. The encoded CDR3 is CASSLTGGSSDTQYF. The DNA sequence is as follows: TGCGCCAGCAGCTTGACGGGGGGGTCGTCGGATACGCAGTATTTT.